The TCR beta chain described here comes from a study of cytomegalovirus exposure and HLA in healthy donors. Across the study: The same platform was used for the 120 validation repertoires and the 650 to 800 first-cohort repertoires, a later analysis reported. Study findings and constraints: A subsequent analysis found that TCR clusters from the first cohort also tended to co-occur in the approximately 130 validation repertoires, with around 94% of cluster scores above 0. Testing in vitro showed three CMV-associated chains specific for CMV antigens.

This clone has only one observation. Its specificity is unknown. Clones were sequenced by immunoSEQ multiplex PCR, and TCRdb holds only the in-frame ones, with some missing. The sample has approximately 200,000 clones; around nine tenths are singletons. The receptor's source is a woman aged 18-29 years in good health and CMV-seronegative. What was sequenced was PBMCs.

The CDR3 loop reads CASSDRDREAYEQYF. In DNA form, the CDR3 reads TGTGCCAGCAGCGACCGGGACAGGGAGGCCTACGAGCAGTACTTC. The V and J genes are TRBV5-8 and TRBJ2-7; 9 bases are shared with TRBD1. This CDR3 comprises 15 residues. The V and J ends lost 4 bases and 2 bases, in that order; junction bases with no gene match: 7. Germline values: CDR1 SGHTS, CDR2 YDEGEE.